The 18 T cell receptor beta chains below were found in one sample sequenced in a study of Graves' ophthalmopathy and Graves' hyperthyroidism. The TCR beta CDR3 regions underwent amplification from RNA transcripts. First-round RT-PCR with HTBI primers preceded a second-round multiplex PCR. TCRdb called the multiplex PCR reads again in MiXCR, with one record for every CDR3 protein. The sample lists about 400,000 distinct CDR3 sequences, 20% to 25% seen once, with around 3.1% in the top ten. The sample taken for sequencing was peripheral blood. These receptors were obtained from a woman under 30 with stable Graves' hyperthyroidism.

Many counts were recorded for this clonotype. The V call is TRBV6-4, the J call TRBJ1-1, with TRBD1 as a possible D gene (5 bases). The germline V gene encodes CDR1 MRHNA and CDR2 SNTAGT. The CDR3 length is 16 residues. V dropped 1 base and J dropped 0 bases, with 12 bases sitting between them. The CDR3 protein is CASSDYQGALNTEAFF. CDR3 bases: TGTGCCAGCAGTGACTACCAGGGCGCGCTGAACACTGAAGCTTTCTTT.

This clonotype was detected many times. CDR3: CASLSQGSGETQYF. Written as DNA, the CDR3 is TGTGCCAGCTTGAGTCAGGGATCGGGAGAGACCCAGTACTTC. This chain links TRBV18 with TRBJ2-5; D may be TRBD1 (5 bases). Germline CDR1 is KGHSH and CDR2 is LQKENI. The CDR3 totals 14 residues. V was trimmed by 7 bases and J by 4 bases, leaving 16 bases between them. The complete variable domain, with remaining parts taken from reference TRBV18 and TRBJ2-5, reads NAGVMQNPRHLVRRRGQEARLRCSPMKGHSHVYWYRQLPEEGLKFMVYLQKENIIDESGMPKERFSAEFPKEGPSILRIQQVVRGDSAAYFCASLSQGSGETQYFGPGTRLLVL.

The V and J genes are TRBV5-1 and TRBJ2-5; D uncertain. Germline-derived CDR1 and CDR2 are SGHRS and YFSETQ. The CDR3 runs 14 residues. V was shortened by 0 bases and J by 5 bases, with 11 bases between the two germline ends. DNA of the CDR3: TGCGCCAGCAGCTTGGAAAAGGGTGGGGAGACCCAGTACTTC. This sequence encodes CASSLEKGGETQYF.

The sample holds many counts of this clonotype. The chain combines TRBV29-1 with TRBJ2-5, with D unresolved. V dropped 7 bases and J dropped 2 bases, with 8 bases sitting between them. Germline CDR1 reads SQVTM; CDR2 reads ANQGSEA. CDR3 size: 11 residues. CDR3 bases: TGCAGCGCCGGCATTCAAGAGACCCAGTACTTC. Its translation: CSAGIQETQYF. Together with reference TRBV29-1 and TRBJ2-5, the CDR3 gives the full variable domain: SAVISQKPSRDICQRGTSLTIQCQVDSQVTMMFWYRQQPGQSLTLIATANQGSEATYESGFVIDKFPISRPNLTFSTLTVSNMSPEDSSIYLCSAGIQETQYFGPGTRLLVL.

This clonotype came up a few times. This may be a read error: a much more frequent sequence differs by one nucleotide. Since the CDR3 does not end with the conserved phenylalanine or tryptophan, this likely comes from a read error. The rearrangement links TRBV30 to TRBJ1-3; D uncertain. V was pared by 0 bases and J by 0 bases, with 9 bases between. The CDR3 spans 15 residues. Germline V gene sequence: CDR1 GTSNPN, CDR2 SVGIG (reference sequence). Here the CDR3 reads CAWSVGLSSGNTIYL. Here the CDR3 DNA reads TGTGCCTGGAGTGTAGGTCTGAGCTCTGGAAACACCATATATTTG.

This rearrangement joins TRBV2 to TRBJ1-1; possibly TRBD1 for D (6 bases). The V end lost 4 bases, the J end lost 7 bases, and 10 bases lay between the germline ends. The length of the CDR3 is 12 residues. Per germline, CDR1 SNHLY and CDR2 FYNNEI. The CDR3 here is CASSVTDSEAFF. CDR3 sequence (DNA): TGTGCCAGCAGTGTGACGGACAGTGAAGCTTTCTTT.

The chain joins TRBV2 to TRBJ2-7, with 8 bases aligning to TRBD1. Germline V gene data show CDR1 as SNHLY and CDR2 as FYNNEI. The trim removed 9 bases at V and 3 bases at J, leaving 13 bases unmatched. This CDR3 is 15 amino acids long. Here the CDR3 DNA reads TGTGCCAGATTAATTTACAGGGGGGTGAACTACGAGCAGTACTTC. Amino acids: CARLIYRGVNYEQYF.

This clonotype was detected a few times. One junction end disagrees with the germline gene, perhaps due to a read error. CDR3 protein: CASSYGSSYEQCF. CDR3 nucleotides: TGTGCCAGCAGTTACGGTAGTAGCTACGAGCAGTGCTTC. V gene TRBV6-5 combines with J gene TRBJ2-7, with no clear D. The CDR3 runs 13 residues. Germline CDR1 reads MNHEY; CDR2 reads SVGAGI.

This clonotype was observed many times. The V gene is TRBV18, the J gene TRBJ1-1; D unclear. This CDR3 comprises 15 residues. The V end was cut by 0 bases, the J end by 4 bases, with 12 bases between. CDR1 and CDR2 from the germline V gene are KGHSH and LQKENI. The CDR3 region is CASSPPSSTPTEAFF. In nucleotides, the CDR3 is TGTGCCAGCTCACCACCGTCTTCAACACCCACTGAAGCTTTCTTT.

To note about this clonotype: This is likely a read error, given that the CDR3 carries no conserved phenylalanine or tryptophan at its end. The CDR3 loop is CASSQDRRSSYEQYY. The CDR3 DNA follows: TGCGCCAGCAGCCAAGATAGGAGGAGCTCCTACGAGCAGTACTAC. The chain employs TRBV4-1 and TRBJ2-7, with a weak D call TRBD2 (5 bases). The CDR3 contains 15 residues. V lost 0 bases to trimming and J lost 0 bases, with 9 bases between them. Germline CDR1 is MGHRA and CDR2 is YSYEKL.

The CDR3 DNA reads as TGTGCCAGCAGTTTTAGACAGGGTATGGGCGGCTACACCTTC. This sequence encodes CASSFRQGMGGYTF. The chain is built from TRBV27 and TRBJ1-2, with 7 bases that match TRBD1. V gave up 3 bases and J gave up 8 bases; unmatched junction bases: 9. This CDR3 contains 14 residues. Germline assignment: CDR1 MNHEY and CDR2 SMNVEV (reference sequence).

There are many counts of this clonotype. This chain's CDR3 is CASSQRTVNTGELFF. The CDR3 DNA reads as TGTGCCAGCAGCCAAAGGACAGTGAACACCGGGGAGCTGTTTTTT. The chain couples TRBV3-1 to TRBJ2-2, with a weak D call TRBD1 (6 bases). Germline V CDR1 and CDR2: LGHDT, YNNKEL (reference sequence). The CDR3 length is 15 residues. Trimming removed 2 bases at V and 1 base at J, with 8 bases between.

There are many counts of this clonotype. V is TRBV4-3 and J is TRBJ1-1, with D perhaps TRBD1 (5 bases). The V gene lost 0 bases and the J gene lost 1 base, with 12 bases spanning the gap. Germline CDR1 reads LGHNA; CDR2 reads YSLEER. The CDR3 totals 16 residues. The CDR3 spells CASSQDPGHPNTEAFF. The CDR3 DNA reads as TGCGCCAGCAGCCAAGATCCCGGACACCCGAACACTGAAGCTTTCTTT.

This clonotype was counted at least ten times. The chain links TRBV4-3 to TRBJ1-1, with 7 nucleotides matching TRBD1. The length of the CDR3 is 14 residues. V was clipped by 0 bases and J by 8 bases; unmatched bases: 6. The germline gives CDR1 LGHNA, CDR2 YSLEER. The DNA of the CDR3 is TGCGCCAGCAGCCAAGAGTCCGGGACAGCAGAAGCTTTCTTT. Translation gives CASSQESGTAEAFF.

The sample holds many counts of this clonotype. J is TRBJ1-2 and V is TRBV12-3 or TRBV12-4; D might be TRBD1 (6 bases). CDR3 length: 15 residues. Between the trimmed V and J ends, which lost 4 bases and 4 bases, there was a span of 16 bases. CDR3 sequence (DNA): TGTGCCAGCAGTTATAGTCCGGGACATAGCTATGGCTACACCTTC. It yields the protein CASSYSPGHSYGYTF.

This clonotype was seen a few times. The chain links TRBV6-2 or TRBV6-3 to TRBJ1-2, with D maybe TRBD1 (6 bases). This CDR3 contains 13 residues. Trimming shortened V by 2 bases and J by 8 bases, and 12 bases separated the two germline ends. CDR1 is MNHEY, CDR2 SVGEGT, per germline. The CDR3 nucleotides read TGTGCCAGCAGTTACAACAGGGCTCGAGGCTACACCTTC. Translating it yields CASSYNRARGYTF.

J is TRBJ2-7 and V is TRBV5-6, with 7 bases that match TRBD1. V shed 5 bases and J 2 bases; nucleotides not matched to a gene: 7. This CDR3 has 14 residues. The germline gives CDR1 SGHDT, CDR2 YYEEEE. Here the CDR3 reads CASSSRDSPYEQYF. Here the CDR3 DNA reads TGTGCCAGCAGTTCCCGGGACAGTCCCTACGAGCAGTACTTC.

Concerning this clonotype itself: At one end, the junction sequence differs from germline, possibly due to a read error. CDR3 sequence (DNA): TGTGCCAGCACCCAAGGGGGTCCCTTTAACCAGCCCCAGCGTTTT. Translation gives CASTQGGPFNQPQRF. The chain is built from TRBV6-2 or TRBV6-3 and TRBJ1-5; D is possibly TRBD1 (6 bases). The length of the CDR3 is 15 residues. CDR1 is MNHEY, CDR2 SVGEGT, per germline.